One sample yielded the 23 T cell receptor beta chains listed below, sequenced in a study of molecular identifiers for immune sequencing clone quantification. MiXCR, applied by TCRdb to the PCR reads, yields one record per CDR3 protein. This table holds about half a million distinct CDR3 sequences, roughly 25% found once. Sequencing was done on a sample of naive CD8+ T cells from blood, with Jurkat cell RNA spiked in. Noted subset: FACS-sorted CD8+CD4-CCR7+CD45RA+ naive T cells. The receptors come from a human donor in good health. Some libraries in this study had Jurkat cell RNA spiked in.

The J gene is TRBJ2-1, the V gene TRBV6-5; D ambiguous. The CDR3 is made up of 14 amino acids. The V and J ends lost 6 bases and 6 bases respectively, with 15 bases between them. The germline V gene has CDR1 MNHEY and CDR2 SVGAGI. CDR3 bases: TGTGCCAGCAGCCTCCGGCCCCTCGGCAATGAGCAGTTCTTC. It yields the protein CASSLRPLGNEQFF.

This clonotype has only a few counts. This chain joins TRBV18 and TRBJ1-2, with a weak D call TRBD1 (6 bases). CDR3 length: 15 amino acids. Per the germline V gene, CDR1 is KGHSH and CDR2 is LQKENI. Trimming cost V 3 bases and J 5 bases, with 16 bases left between them. The CDR3 loop reads CASSPPGGAFYGYTF. The CDR3 region has the DNA TGTGCCAGCTCACCCCCCGGGGGCGCGTTTTATGGCTACACCTTC.

The chain uses TRBV20-1 and TRBJ2-7, with TRBD2 matching over 8 bases. The CDR3 contains 15 residues. Germline CDR1 reads DFQATT; CDR2 reads SNEGSKA (reference sequence). J gave up 2 bases and V 3 bases, and 9 bases lay outside the gene matches. The CDR3 sequence: CSASIGTRGTYEQYF. The CDR3 DNA reads TGCAGTGCTAGTATAGGGACTAGGGGAACCTACGAGCAGTACTTC.

V gene TRBV28 combines with J gene TRBJ2-1; D not resolved. Between the trimmed V and J ends, which lost 8 bases and 4 bases, there was a span of 18 bases. CDR1 and CDR2 from the germline V gene are MDHEN and SYDVKM. This CDR3 contains 15 residues. The CDR3 DNA reads as TGTGCCAGCGCTAACCCCGATAGTGGATACAATGAGCAGTTCTTC. It translates to CASANPDSGYNEQFF.

With regard to this clonotype: It may be a read error: a sequence one base away is much more abundant. The CDR3 here is CASSTPPHRRTDTQYF. The DNA of the CDR3 is TGTGCCAGCAGTACCCCTCCCCATCGGCGCACAGATACGCAGTATTTT. This sequence joins TRBV6-2 or TRBV6-3 and TRBJ2-3; D not certain. V lost 5 bases and J 1 base, leaving 16 bases between the germline ends. The CDR3 is 16 residues long. Germline V gene sequence: CDR1 MNHEY, CDR2 SVGEGT.

The table lists this clonotype with many counts. This rearrangement joins TRBV7-9 to TRBJ1-6, with D uncertain. V lost 5 bases and J lost 14, with 16 bases in between. Germline assignment: CDR1 SEHNR and CDR2 FQNEAQ (reference sequence). There are 13 residues in the CDR3. The chain's CDR3 is CASSLVNDLTLHF. In DNA, the CDR3 is TGTGCCAGCAGCCTCGTGAACGACCTCACCCTCCACTTT.

In this sample, this clonotype turned up many times. The chain recombines TRBV20-1 with TRBJ2-7; D call uncertain. Germline loops: CDR1 DFQATT, CDR2 SNEGSKA (reference sequence). V was trimmed by 3 bases and J by 0 bases, leaving 9 bases between them. This CDR3 spans 13 amino acids. The CDR3 DNA sequence: TGCAGTGCTAGCGGGTACAGCTCCTACGAGCAGTACTTC. Amino acid sequence: CSASGYSSYEQYF.

In this sample, this clonotype turned up many times. This rearrangement joins TRBV29-1 to TRBJ2-2; 7 bases match TRBD2. V was clipped by 7 bases and J by 0 bases; unmatched bases: 5. CDR1 and CDR2 from the germline V gene are SQVTM and ANQGSEA. The CDR3 is 14 residues long. The CDR3 loop reads CSAAGTTNTGELFF. For the CDR3, the DNA is TGCAGCGCAGCTGGGACTACGAACACCGGGGAGCTGTTTTTT.

The genes are TRBV28 and TRBJ2-7; D not resolved. Germline lookup yields CDR1 MDHEN and CDR2 SYDVKM. Trimming took off 4 bases at V and 0 bases at J, with 25 bases between the two ends. The CDR3 covers 19 residues. The CDR3 DNA follows: TGTGCCAGCAGTTCGATTATTGTCCCCAAACGATGGAGCTCCTACGAGCAGTACTTC. It is translated as CASSSIIVPKRWSSYEQYF.

This chain links TRBV6-2 or TRBV6-3 with TRBJ2-7; tentative D call: TRBD1 (5 bases). V dropped 4 bases and J dropped 1 base, with 14 bases sitting between them. Per germline, CDR1 MNHEY and CDR2 SVGEGT. The CDR3 length is 15 residues. The CDR3 DNA sequence: TGTGCCAGCAGTTCCCCGCGGACACGGTCCTACGAGCAGTACTTC. It encodes CASSSPRTRSYEQYF.

There are many counts of this clonotype. The chain recombines TRBV15 with TRBJ2-7, with D perhaps matching TRBD1 (6 bases). The CDR3 runs 13 residues. Trimming removed 3 bases from V and 4 bases from J, with 10 bases in between. CDR1 and CDR2 (germline): LNHNV, YYDKDF (reference sequence). The CDR3 sequence: CATSSSQGYEQYF. Here the CDR3 DNA reads TGTGCCACCAGCAGCAGCCAGGGGTACGAGCAGTACTTC. The whole variable domain, filled in from reference TRBV15 and TRBJ2-7, reads DAMVIQNPRYQVTQFGKPVTLSCSQTLNHNVMYWYQQKSSQAPKLLFHYYDKDFNNEADTPDNFQSRRPNTSFCFLDIRSPGLGDTAMYLCATSSSQGYEQYFGPGTRLTVT.

This clonotype was seen only a few times. The rearrangement joins TRBV3-1 to TRBJ1-1, with TRBD1 matching over 8 bases. This CDR3 region has 17 residues. V trimming: 1 base; J trimming: 4 bases; junction bases outside the gene matches: 11. The germline V gene encodes CDR1 LGHDT and CDR2 YNNKEL (reference sequence). DNA for the CDR3: TGTGCCAGCAGCCAAGGGGGGCAGGGGGCCAGGAGCACTGAAGCTTTCTTT. This encodes CASSQGGQGARSTEAFF.

There are many counts of this clonotype. This chain joins TRBV7-2 and TRBJ2-3; D may match TRBD1 or TRBD2 (7 bases each). The V end lost 2 bases, the J end lost 6 bases, and 15 bases lay between the germline ends. CDR1 and CDR2 (germline): SGHTA, FQGNSA. The CDR3 extends over 15 amino acids. The CDR3 reads CASSLMQGGQDTQYF. CDR3 bases: TGTGCCAGCAGCTTAATGCAGGGGGGGCAGGATACGCAGTATTTT.

This clonotype has just a few counts. The chain recombines TRBV7-6 with TRBJ2-5; TRBD1 might be the D (6 bases). This CDR3 region has 13 residues. Germline CDR1 SGHVS, CDR2 FNYEAQ. V gave up 1 base and J gave up 4 bases, with 7 bases separating them. The CDR3 region has the DNA TGTGCCAGCAGCTTAGACAGGGTAGAGACCCAGTACTTC. It is translated as CASSLDRVETQYF.

V is TRBV7-9 and J is TRBJ2-2; 8 positions match TRBD1. CDR3 length: 19 residues. The J segment lost 6 bases and the V segment lost 4 bases, leaving 19 bases of the junction unmatched. Looked up from germline, CDR1 is SEHNR and CDR2 is FQNEAQ (reference sequence). As DNA, the CDR3 is TGTGCCAGCAGCTCCCCGGCCGCCGCCAGGGGGCTGGGCCCCGGGGAGCTGTTTTTT. This gives the protein CASSSPAAARGLGPGELFF.

The rearrangement uses TRBV5-1 and TRBJ2-7; D not certain. This CDR3 is 16 amino acids long. Germline V gene lookup returns CDR1 SGHRS and CDR2 YFSETQ. Trimming stripped 0 bases from V and 0 bases from J, with 13 bases between. CDR3 amino acids: CASSLVQNSPSYEQYF. DNA for the CDR3: TGCGCCAGCAGCTTGGTCCAGAACTCGCCCTCCTACGAGCAGTACTTC.

CDR3 bases: TGTGCCAGCAGTGAATATGGGACCACTGAAGCTTTCTTT. This gives the protein CASSEYGTTEAFF. The chain recombines TRBV25-1 with TRBJ1-1; TRBD1 might be the D (5 bases). CDR1 is MGHDK and CDR2 is SYGVNS in the germline V gene. Trimming removed 0 bases from V and 4 bases from J, with 6 bases in between. This CDR3 contains 13 residues.

In its sample, this clonotype was seen a few times. The chain uses TRBV6-6 and TRBJ2-3, with 10 bases that match TRBD2. V trimming: 8 bases; J trimming: 1 base; junction bases outside the gene matches: 12. The CDR3 is 17 amino acids. Per the germline V gene, CDR1 is MNHNY and CDR2 is SVGAGI (reference sequence). The DNA for the CDR3 is TGTGCCAGCCCTACTCCCCTAGCGGGAGAGGGCACAGATACGCAGTATTTT. Its translation: CASPTPLAGEGTDTQYF.

This clonotype was observed a handful of times. The J gene is TRBJ2-1, the V gene TRBV4-2, with 10 bases aligning to TRBD2. Germline V CDR1 and CDR2: LGHNA, YNFKEQ. With V trimmed by 0 bases and J by 4 bases, 6 bases remained unmatched. This CDR3 has 17 amino acids. For the CDR3, the DNA is TGTGCCAGCAGCCAAGAAGTCAGGACTAGCGGATACAATGAGCAGTTCTTC. Translating gives CASSQEVRTSGYNEQFF.

This clonotype has a handful of counts. Germline is not matched at one junction end, which may reflect a read error. This chain connects TRBV15 to TRBJ2-7; 8 nucleotides match TRBD1. The CDR3 covers 14 residues. CDR1 is LNHNV and CDR2 is YYDKDF in the germline V gene (reference sequence). The CDR3 DNA is TGTACCACCAGCAGAGACAGGGGCAAAGGCGAGCAGTACTTC. This codes for CTTSRDRGKGEQYF.

Details on this clonotype: Sequence at one end of the junction differs from germline and may be a read error. V usage is TRBV7-7 and J usage is TRBJ2-3; the D is unclear. The germline V gene has CDR1 SSHAT and CDR2 FNYEAQ (reference sequence). CDR3 size: 15 residues. CDR3 bases: TGTGCTAGCAGTCCTGTGGGCGGTTATACAGATACGCAGTATTTT. Encoded protein: CASSPVGGYTDTQYF.

This clonotype appeared many times. The genes are TRBV11-2 and TRBJ2-1, with 13 bases that match TRBD2. The CDR3 length is 15 residues. V gave up 2 bases and J gave up 7 bases; unmatched junction bases: 2. Germline V CDR1 and CDR2: SGHAT, FQNNGV. This chain's CDR3 is CASSLTGLAGNEQFF. DNA of the CDR3: TGTGCCAGCAGCTTAACGGGACTAGCGGGGAATGAGCAGTTCTTC.

There are many counts of this clonotype. The chain has TRBV6-6 and TRBJ2-7; D is perhaps TRBD1 or TRBD2 (5 bases each). V was pared by 2 bases and J by 2 bases, with 10 bases between. In germline, CDR1 is MNHNY, CDR2 SVGAGI (reference sequence). CDR3 length equals 14 residues. As DNA, the CDR3 is TGTGCCAGCAGTTACCGGGACGGAACCTACGAGCAGTACTTC. Translating gives CASSYRDGTYEQYF.